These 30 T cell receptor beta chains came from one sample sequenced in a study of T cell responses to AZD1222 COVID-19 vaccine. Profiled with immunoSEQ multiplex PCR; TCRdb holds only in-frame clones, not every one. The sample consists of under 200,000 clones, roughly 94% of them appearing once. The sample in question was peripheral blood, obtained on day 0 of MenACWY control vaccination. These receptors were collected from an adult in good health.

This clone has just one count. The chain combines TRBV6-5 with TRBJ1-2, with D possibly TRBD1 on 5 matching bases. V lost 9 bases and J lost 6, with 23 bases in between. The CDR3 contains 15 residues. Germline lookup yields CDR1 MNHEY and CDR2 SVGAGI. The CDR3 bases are TGTGCCAGTGCTTCGTTAGTCCACGGGGGGGATGGCTACACCTTC. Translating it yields CASASLVHGGDGYTF.

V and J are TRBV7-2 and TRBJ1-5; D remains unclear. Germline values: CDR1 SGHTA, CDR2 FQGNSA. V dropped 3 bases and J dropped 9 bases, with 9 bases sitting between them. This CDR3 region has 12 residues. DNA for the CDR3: TGTGCCAGCAGCTTCCCCTCGGGGCCCCAGCATTTT. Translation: CASSFPSGPQHF. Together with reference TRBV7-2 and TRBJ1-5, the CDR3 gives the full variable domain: GAGVSQSPSNKVTEKGKDVELRCDPISGHTALYWYRQSLGQGLEFLIYFQGNSAPDKSGLPSDRFSAERTGGSVSTLTIQRTQQEDSAVYLCASSFPSGPQHFGDGTRLSIL.

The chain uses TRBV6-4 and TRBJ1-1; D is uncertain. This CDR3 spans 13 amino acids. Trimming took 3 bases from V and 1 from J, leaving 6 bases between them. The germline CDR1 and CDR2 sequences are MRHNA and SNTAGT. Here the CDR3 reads CASSEARNTEAFF. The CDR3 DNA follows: TGTGCCAGCAGTGAGGCGAGGAACACTGAAGCTTTCTTT.

CDR3 loop: CASSPKGTGNQPQHF. CDR3 DNA: TGTGCCAGCAGTCCCAAAGGGACAGGCAATCAGCCCCAGCATTTT. This chain links TRBV27 with TRBJ1-5; 7 positions agree with TRBD1. The CDR3 is 15 amino acids. Germline CDR1 is MNHEY and CDR2 is SMNVEV (reference sequence). The J segment lost 2 bases and the V segment lost 5 bases, leaving 6 bases of the junction unmatched.

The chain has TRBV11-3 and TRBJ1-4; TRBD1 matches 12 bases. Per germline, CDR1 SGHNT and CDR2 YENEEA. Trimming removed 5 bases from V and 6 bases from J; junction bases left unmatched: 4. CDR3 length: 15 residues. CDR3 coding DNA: TGTGCCAGCAGCCTCGGGACAGGGGGCTATGAAAAACTGTTTTTT. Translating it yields CASSLGTGGYEKLFF.

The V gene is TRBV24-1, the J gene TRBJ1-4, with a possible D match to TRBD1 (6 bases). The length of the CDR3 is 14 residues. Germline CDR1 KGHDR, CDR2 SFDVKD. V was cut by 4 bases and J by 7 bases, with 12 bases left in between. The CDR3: CATSEPGTSEKLFF. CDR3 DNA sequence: TGTGCCACCAGTGAGCCCGGGACATCTGAAAAACTGTTTTTT.

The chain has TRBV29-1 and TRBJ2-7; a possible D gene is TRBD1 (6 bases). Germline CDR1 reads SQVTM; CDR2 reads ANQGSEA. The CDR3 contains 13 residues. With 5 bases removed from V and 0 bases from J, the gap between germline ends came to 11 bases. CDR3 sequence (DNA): TGCAGCGTTACGGACAGTCTCTCCTACGAGCAGTACTTC. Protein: CSVTDSLSYEQYF.

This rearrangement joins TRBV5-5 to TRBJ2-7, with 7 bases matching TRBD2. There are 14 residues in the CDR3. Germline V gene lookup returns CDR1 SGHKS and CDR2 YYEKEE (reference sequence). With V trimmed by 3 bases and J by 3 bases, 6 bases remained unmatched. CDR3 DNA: TGTGCCAGCAGCTGGACCGGGACTAACTACGAGCAGTACTTC. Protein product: CASSWTGTNYEQYF. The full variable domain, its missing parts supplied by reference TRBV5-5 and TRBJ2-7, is DAGVTQSPTHLIKTRGQQVTLRCSPISGHKSVSWYQQVLGQGPQFIFQYYEKEERGRGNFPDRFSARQFPNYSSELNVNALLLGDSALYLCASSWTGTNYEQYFGPGTRLTVT.

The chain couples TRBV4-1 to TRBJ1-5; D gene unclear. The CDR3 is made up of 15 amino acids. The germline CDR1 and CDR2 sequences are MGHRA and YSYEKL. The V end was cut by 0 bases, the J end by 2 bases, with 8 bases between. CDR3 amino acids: CASSQDKQRNQPQHF. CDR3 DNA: TGCGCCAGCAGCCAAGATAAACAACGCAATCAGCCCCAGCATTTT.

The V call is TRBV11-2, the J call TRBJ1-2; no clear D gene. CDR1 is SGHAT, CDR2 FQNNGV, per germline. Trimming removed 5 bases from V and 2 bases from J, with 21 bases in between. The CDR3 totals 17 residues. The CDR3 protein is CASSPVMTGSGNYGYTF. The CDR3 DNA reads TGTGCCAGCAGCCCCGTTATGACCGGTAGCGGGAACTATGGCTACACCTTC.

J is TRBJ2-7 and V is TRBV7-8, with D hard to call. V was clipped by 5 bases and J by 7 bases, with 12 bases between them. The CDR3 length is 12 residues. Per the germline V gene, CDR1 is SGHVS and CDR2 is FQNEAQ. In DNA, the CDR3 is TGTGCCAGCAGCCGCAATCTGGGGGAGCAGTACTTC. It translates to CASSRNLGEQYF.

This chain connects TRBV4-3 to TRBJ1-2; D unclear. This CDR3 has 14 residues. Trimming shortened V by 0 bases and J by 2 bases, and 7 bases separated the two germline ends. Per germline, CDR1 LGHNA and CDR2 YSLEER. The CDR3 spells CASSQEFVNYGYTF. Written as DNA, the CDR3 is TGCGCCAGCAGCCAAGAGTTCGTAAACTATGGCTACACCTTC.

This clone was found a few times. As DNA, the CDR3 is TGCGCCAGCAGCGGCGGACTAGCGGGAGGGCCCACGAATGAGCAGTTCTTC. Translated, it gives CASSGGLAGGPTNEQFF. The J gene is TRBJ2-1, the V gene TRBV5-1, with TRBD2 matching over 15 bases. The germline V gene encodes CDR1 SGHRS and CDR2 YFSETQ. The V and J ends lost 4 bases and 7 bases, in that order; junction bases with no gene match: 9. The CDR3 runs 17 residues.

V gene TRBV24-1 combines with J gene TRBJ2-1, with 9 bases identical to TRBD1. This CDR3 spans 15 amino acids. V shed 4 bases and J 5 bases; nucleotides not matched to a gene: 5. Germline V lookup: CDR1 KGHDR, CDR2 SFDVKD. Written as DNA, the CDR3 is TGTGCCACCAGTGACAGGGACAGGGCGAACAATGAGCAGTTCTTC. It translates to CATSDRDRANNEQFF.

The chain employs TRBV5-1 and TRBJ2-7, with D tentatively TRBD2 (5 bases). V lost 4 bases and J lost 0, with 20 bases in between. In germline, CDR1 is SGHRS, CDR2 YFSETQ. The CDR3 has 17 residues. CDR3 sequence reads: CASSPRLRGSGSYEQYF. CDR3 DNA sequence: TGCGCCAGCAGCCCCCGTTTGAGAGGGAGCGGCTCCTACGAGCAGTACTTC.

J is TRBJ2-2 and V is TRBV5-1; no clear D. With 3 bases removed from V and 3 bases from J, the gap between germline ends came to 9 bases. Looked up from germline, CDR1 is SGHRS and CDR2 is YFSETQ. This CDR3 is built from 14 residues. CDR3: CASSWPSDTGELFF. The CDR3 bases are TGCGCCAGCAGCTGGCCCTCGGACACCGGGGAGCTGTTTTTT.

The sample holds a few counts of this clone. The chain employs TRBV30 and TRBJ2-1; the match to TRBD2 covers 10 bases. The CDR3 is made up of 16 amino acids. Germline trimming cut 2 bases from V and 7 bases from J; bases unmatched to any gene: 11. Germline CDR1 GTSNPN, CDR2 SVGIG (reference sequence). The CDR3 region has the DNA TGTGCCTGGAGTCCGGCGGGACTAGCGTCGAAAAATGAGCAGTTCTTC. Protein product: CAWSPAGLASKNEQFF.

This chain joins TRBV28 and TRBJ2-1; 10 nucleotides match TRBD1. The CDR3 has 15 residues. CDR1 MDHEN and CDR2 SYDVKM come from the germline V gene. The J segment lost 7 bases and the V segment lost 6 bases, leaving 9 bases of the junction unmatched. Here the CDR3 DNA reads TGTGCCAGCAGCGGGGACAGGGGTTGGTCAAATGAGCAGTTCTTC. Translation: CASSGDRGWSNEQFF.

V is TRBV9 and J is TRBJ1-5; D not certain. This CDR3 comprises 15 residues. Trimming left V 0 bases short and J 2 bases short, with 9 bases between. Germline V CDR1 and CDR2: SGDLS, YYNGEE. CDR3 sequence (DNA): TGTGCCAGCAGCGTAGATCCGACGGGCAATCAGCCCCAGCATTTT. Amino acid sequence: CASSVDPTGNQPQHF.

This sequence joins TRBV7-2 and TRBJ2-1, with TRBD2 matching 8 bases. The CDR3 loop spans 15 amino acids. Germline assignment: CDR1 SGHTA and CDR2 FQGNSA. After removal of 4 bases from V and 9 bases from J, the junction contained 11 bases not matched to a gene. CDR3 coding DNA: TGTGCCAGCAGCTCAGCGGGACTAGTGGTTGGTGAGCAGTTCTTC. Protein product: CASSSAGLVVGEQFF.

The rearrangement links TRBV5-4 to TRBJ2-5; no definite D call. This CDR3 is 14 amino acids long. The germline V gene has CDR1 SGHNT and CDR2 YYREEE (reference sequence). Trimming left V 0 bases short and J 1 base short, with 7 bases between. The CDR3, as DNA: TGTGCCAGCAGCTTGGGGGCAGCCCAAGAGACCCAGTACTTC. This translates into CASSLGAAQETQYF.

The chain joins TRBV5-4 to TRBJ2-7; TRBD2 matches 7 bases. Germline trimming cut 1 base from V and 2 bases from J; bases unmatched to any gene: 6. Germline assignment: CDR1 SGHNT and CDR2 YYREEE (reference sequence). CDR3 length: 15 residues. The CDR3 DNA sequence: TGTGCCAGCAGCTTGAATAGCGGGTCTACCTACGAGCAGTACTTC. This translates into CASSLNSGSTYEQYF.

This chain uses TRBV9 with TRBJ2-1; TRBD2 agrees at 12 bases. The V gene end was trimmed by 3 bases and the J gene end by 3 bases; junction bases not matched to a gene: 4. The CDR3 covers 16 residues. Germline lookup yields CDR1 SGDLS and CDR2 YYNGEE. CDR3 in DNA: TGTGCCAGCAGCGAGACTAGCGGGAGTGTCTACAATGAGCAGTTCTTC. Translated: CASSETSGSVYNEQFF. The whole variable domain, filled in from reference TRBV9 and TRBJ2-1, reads DSGVTQTPKHLITATGQRVTLRCSPRSGDLSVYWYQQSLDQGLQFLIQYYNGEERAKGNILERFSAQQFPDLHSELNLSSLELGDSALYFCASSETSGSVYNEQFFGPGTRLTVL.

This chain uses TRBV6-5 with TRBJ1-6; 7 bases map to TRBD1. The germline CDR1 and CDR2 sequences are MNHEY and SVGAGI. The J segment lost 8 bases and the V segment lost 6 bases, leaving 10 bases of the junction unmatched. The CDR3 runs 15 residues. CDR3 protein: CASSPSTGTDSPLHF. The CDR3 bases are TGTGCCAGCAGCCCATCGACAGGGACGGATTCACCCCTCCACTTT.

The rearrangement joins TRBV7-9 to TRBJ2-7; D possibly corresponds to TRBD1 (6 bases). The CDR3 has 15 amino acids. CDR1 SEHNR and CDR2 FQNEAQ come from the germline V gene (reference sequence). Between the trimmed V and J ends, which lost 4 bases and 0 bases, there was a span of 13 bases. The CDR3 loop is CASSSRQVLSYEQYF. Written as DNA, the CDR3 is TGTGCCAGCAGCTCCAGACAGGTTCTCTCCTACGAGCAGTACTTC.

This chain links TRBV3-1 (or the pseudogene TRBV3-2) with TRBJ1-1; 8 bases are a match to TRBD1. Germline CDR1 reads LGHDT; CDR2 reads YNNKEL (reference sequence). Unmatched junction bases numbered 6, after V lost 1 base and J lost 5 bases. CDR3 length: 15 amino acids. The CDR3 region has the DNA TGTGCCAGCAGCCAAGCTGACAGGGGAGGAACTGAAGCTTTCTTT. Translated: CASSQADRGGTEAFF.

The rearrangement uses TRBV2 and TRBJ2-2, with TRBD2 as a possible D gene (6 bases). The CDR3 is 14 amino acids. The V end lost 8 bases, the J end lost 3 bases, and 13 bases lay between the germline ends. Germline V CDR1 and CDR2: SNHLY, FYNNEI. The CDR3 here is CASLGGGYTGELFF. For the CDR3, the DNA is TGTGCCAGCCTGGGAGGCGGGTACACCGGGGAGCTGTTTTTT. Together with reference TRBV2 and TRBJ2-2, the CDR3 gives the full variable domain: EPEVTQTPSHQVTQMGQEVILRCVPISNHLYFYWYRQILGQKVEFLVSFYNNEISEKSEIFDDQFSVERPDGSNFTLKIRSTKLEDSAMYFCASLGGGYTGELFFGEGSRLTVL.

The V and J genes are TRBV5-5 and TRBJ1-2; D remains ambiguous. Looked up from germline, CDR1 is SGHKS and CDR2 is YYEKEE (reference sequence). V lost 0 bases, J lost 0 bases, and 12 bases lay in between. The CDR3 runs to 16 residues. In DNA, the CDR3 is TGTGCCAGCAGCTTGGGGGGTTGGTCACCTAACTATGGCTACACCTTC. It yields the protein CASSLGGWSPNYGYTF.

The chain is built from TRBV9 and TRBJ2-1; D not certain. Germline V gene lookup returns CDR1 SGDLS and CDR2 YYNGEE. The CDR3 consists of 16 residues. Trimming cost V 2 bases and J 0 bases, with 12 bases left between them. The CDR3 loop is CASSVAADNSYNEQFF. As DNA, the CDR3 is TGTGCCAGCAGCGTCGCTGCGGATAACTCCTACAATGAGCAGTTCTTC.

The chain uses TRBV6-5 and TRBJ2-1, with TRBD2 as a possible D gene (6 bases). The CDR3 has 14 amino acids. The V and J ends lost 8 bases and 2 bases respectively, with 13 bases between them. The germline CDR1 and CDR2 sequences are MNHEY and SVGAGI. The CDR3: CASRGTPAYNEQFF. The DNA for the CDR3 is TGTGCCAGCCGCGGGACCCCCGCCTACAATGAGCAGTTCTTC.